Listed here are 18 T cell receptor beta chains from one sample, sequenced in a study of blood T cells in healthy people across ages. The authors ran a second PCR of about 6 to 12 cycles using a sample-barcoded 5' primer and a J-beta primer mix. TCRdb independently ran MiXCR on the 5' RACE reads; one entry per CDR3 protein. This table has about 1.6 million distinct CDR3 sequences, around 35% appearing once. Material: blood. These receptor sequences come from a woman between 25 and 40 years old in good health.

The CDR3 bases are TGTGCCAGCAGCCAAGAAGGCCTGGACTATGGCTACACCTTC. Translated: CASSQEGLDYGYTF. V gene TRBV3-1 combines with J gene TRBJ1-2; D is undetermined. The CDR3 has 14 amino acids. Trimming stripped 0 bases from V and 3 bases from J, with 8 bases between. CDR1 is LGHDT, CDR2 YNNKEL, per germline (reference sequence).

The chain couples TRBV5-1 to TRBJ2-1; 12 positions agree with TRBD2. The germline gives CDR1 SGHRS, CDR2 YFSETQ. The CDR3 totals 12 residues. The ends lost 4 bases at V and 15 bases at J; junction bases unmatched: 5. The CDR3 reads CASSKTSGSLFF. CDR3 DNA sequence: TGCGCCAGCAGCAAGACTAGCGGGAGTTTGTTCTTC.

The rearrangement uses TRBV30 and TRBJ2-2, with 8 bases that match TRBD2. Germline-derived CDR1 and CDR2 are GTSNPN and SVGIG (reference sequence). V trimming: 0 bases; J trimming: 6 bases; junction bases outside the gene matches: 6. This CDR3 region has 15 residues. The CDR3 spells CAWSVGLAGPGELFF. The DNA of the CDR3 is TGTGCCTGGAGTGTCGGGCTAGCGGGCCCCGGGGAGCTGTTTTTT.

A word on this clonotype: One end of the junction varies from germline; a read error may be responsible. The V and J genes are TRBV12-3 or TRBV12-4 and TRBJ1-5, with 7 positions matching TRBD1. This CDR3 is built from 15 residues. CDR3 loop: CAGSSGTDLLRAQHF. CDR3 in DNA: TGTGCCGGCAGTTCAGGGACAGATCTCCTCAGAGCCCAGCATTTT.

This clonotype was detected many times. The chain uses TRBV4-1 and TRBJ2-7, with 12 bases lining up with TRBD2. The CDR3 runs 16 residues. CDR1 is MGHRA, CDR2 YSYEKL, per germline. Losses at the gene ends were 5 bases for V and 4 bases for J; bases not matched to a gene: 9. CDR3 in DNA: TGCGCCAGCAGCTTTTCCCCCGGGACTAGCGGGTACGAGCAGTACTTC. This codes for CASSFSPGTSGYEQYF.

The chain combines TRBV9 with TRBJ2-5; 10 bases match TRBD2. V lost 2 bases to trimming and J lost 2 bases; unmatched junction nucleotides: 9. Germline values: CDR1 SGDLS, CDR2 YYNGEE. This CDR3 has 17 amino acids. The CDR3 sequence is CASSVGLADAMQETQYF. In DNA form, the CDR3 reads TGTGCCAGCAGCGTCGGACTAGCGGATGCAATGCAAGAGACCCAGTACTTC.

This sequence joins TRBV11-2 and TRBJ2-3; 7 bases fit TRBD2. V gave up 10 bases and J gave up 3 bases; unmatched junction bases: 16. CDR3 length: 16 amino acids. Germline V gives CDR1 SGHAT, CDR2 FQNNGV. CDR3 residues: CATALAASGYTDTQYF. The CDR3 region has the DNA TGTGCCACCGCCCTAGCGGCTAGCGGATATACAGATACGCAGTATTTT.

The rearrangement uses TRBV20-1 and TRBJ2-7; D gene ambiguous. The V end lost 3 bases, the J end lost 0 bases, and 18 bases lay between the germline ends. This CDR3 is 16 amino acids long. Looked up from germline, CDR1 is DFQATT and CDR2 is SNEGSKA (reference sequence). The CDR3 DNA follows: TGCAGTGCTAGGGCCATCACTTCAGCCAGCTCCTACGAGCAGTACTTC. This sequence encodes CSARAITSASSYEQYF.

CDR3 sequence reads: CASSGHSDSNQPQHF. The CDR3 DNA reads TGTGCCAGCAGCGGACACAGTGACAGCAATCAGCCCCAGCATTTT. The J gene is TRBJ1-5, the V gene TRBV6-2 or TRBV6-3; D may be TRBD1 (5 bases). The V gene lost 6 bases and the J gene lost 1 base, with 13 bases spanning the gap. Per the germline V gene, CDR1 is MNHEY and CDR2 is SVGEGT. This CDR3 is 15 amino acids long.

The V and J genes are TRBV11-1 and TRBJ2-7; a possible D gene is TRBD1 (6 bases). V was cut by 5 bases and J by 6 bases, with 17 bases left in between. Per the germline V gene, CDR1 is SGHAT and CDR2 is FQDESV (reference sequence). The length of the CDR3 is 14 residues. The DNA for the CDR3 is TGTGCCAGCAGCCTAATTACAGGGTACGGCGAGCAGTACTTC. Translation gives CASSLITGYGEQYF.

Comment on this clonotype: One junction end does not reproduce the germline sequence, and a read error may be involved. This chain connects TRBV7-2 to TRBJ1-1; unclear D gene. This CDR3 spans 17 amino acids. From germline, CDR1 is SGHTA and CDR2 FQGNSA. CDR3: CAILLVQTVKTNTEAFF. The CDR3 nucleotides are TGTGCCATACTCCTAGTACAGACGGTCAAAACGAACACTGAGGCTTTCTTT.

The rearrangement links TRBV5-8 to TRBJ1-1; the D is unclear. The germline gives CDR1 SGHTS, CDR2 YDEGEE. V was shortened by 4 bases and J by 4 bases, with 11 bases between the two germline ends. The CDR3 sequence is 13 residues long. CDR3 DNA sequence: TGTGCCAGCAGCCTTTTGAGAATCACTGAAGCTTTCTTT. It codes for CASSLLRITEAFF.

This clonotype occurred a few times. V and J are TRBV29-1 and TRBJ2-3, with 7 bases fitting TRBD2. Trimming removed 8 bases from V and 4 bases from J; junction bases left unmatched: 12. The CDR3 consists of 14 residues. Germline V gene sequence: CDR1 SQVTM, CDR2 ANQGSEA. The CDR3 loop reads CSFASAGVADTQYF. The CDR3 bases are TGCAGCTTTGCGTCGGCGGGGGTCGCAGATACGCAGTATTTT.

The sample holds a few counts of this clonotype. V usage is TRBV6-5 and J usage is TRBJ2-3, with D hard to call. The CDR3 is made up of 11 amino acids. Germline CDR1 reads MNHEY; CDR2 reads SVGAGI. Trimming stripped 9 bases from V and 6 bases from J, with 10 bases between. For the CDR3, the DNA is TGTGCCAGTGGGAATTGGGATACGCAGTATTTT. As protein: CASGNWDTQYF.

In its sample, this clonotype was seen a few times. This rearrangement joins TRBV27 to TRBJ2-3, with 11 bases aligning to TRBD2. J lost 2 bases, V lost 0 bases, and 4 bases had no gene match. The germline V gene has CDR1 MNHEY and CDR2 SMNVEV (reference sequence). CDR3 length: 17 residues. The CDR3: CASSLSETSGVTDTQYF. In nucleotides, the CDR3 is TGTGCCAGCAGTTTATCGGAGACTAGCGGGGTCACAGATACGCAGTATTTT.

The CDR3 coding sequence is TGTGCCAGCAGCCGGATTACAGGGATCGAGCAGTACTTC. Its translation: CASSRITGIEQYF. The gene calls are TRBV27 and TRBJ2-7; tentatively, D is TRBD1 (6 bases). Germline assignment: CDR1 MNHEY and CDR2 SMNVEV (reference sequence). Trimming took 6 bases from V and 6 from J, leaving 15 bases between them. The CDR3 spans 13 residues.

The chain joins TRBV6-1 to TRBJ2-1, with 13 bases that match TRBD2. This CDR3 is 14 amino acids long. CDR1 and CDR2 from the germline V gene are MNHNS and SASEGT. Trimming took 8 bases from V and 13 from J; bases not matched to a gene: 11. DNA of the CDR3: TGTGCCAGCGGAGAACCCGGGACTAGCGGGAAACAGTTCTTC. Protein sequence: CASGEPGTSGKQFF.

This chain uses TRBV19 with TRBJ2-1; a possible D gene is TRBD1 (6 bases). Looked up from germline, CDR1 is LNHDA and CDR2 is SQIVND (reference sequence). CDR3 size: 17 residues. Trimming left V 6 bases short and J 4 bases short, with 22 bases between. The CDR3 sequence: CASRSIGRGMDYNEQFF. CDR3 bases: TGTGCCAGTAGATCTATAGGTAGGGGGATGGATTACAATGAGCAGTTCTTC.